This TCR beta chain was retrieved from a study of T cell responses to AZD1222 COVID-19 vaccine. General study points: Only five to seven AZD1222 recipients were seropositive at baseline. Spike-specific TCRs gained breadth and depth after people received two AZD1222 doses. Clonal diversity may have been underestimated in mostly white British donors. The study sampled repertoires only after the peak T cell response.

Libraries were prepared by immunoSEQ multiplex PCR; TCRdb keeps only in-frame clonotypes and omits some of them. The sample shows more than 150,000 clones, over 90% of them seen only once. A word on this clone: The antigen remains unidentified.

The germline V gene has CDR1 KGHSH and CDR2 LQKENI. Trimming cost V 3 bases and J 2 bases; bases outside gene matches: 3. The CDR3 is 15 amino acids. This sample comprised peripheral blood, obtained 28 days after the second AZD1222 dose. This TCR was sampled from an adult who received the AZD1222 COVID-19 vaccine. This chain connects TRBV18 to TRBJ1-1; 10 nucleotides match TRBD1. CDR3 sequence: CASSPGQGYNTEAFF. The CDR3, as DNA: TGTGCCAGCTCACCGGGACAGGGGTACAACACTGAAGCTTTCTTT.